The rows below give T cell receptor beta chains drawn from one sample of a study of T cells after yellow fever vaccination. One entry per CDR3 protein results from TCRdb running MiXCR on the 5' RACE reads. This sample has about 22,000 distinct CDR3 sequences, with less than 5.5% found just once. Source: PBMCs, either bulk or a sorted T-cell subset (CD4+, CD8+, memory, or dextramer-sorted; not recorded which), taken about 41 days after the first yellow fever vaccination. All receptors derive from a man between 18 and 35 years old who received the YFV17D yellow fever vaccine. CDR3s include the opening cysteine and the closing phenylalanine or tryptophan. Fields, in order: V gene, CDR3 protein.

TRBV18 CASSPTGGLELFF
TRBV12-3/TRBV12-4 CASSDDATQPQHF
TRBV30 CAWSIQGVVTQYF
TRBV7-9 CASSLQQSNTEAFF
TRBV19 CASSIEGLGEKLFF
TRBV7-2 CASSLAVDRGLYGYTF
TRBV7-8 CASSHKGAAYNEQFF
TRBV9 CASSVDAGGNTEAFF
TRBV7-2 CASSPGPNTEAFF
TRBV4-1 CASSSGQQITEAFF
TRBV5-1 CASSNRDRTKNTEAFF
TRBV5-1 CASSPIRSFKNIQYF
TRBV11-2 CASSQQEFSEKLFF
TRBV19 CASSMRTGGYSPLHF
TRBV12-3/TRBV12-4 CASSQIRTQYF
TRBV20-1 CSAWGQYNEQFF
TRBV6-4 CASSDSTSGGAIQYF
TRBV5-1 CASSFKGGGQEAFF
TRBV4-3 CASSQEGQSGANVLTF
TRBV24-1 CATSGGAGVNYNEQFF
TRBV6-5 CASSYLARDYGYTF
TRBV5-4 CASLGQANTEAFF
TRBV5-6 CASSLGDGKPQHF
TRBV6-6 CASSSRTQGKTDTQYF
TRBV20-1 CSARDFARTSGGFSDTQYF
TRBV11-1 CASSAWGGGELFF
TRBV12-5 CASGSPPSYEQYF
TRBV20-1 CSAGTGGHQPQHF
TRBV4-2 CASSQAPGDEGYTF
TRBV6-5 CASSYTGGMNTEAFF
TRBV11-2 CASSLGGGPYNEQFF
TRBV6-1 CASSHGAGGYEQYF
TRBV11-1 CASSPGTGNTGELFF
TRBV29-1 CSVDTTEGNTEAFF
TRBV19 CASSRASRDQPQHF
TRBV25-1 CASSEFGETQHF
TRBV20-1 CSAPSSLAGDTQYF
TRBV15 CATSLSYPQPQHF
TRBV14 CASSPPGTGLSYGYTF
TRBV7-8 CASSLNYNTEAFF